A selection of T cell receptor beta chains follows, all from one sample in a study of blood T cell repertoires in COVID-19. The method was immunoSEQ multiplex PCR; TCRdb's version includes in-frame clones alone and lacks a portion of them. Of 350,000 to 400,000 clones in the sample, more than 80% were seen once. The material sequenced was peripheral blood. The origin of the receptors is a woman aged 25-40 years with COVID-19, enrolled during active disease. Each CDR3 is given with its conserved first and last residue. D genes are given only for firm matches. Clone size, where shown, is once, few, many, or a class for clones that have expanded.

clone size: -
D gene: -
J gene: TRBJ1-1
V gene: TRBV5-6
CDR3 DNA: TGTGCCAGCAGCTTGGACAGGGAAATCCCTGAAGCTTTCTTT
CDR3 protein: CASSLDREIPEAFF

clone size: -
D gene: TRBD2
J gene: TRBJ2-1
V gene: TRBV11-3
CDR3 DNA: TGTGCCAGCAGCCCGGGACTAGCGGGAGGAGCTGAGCAGTTCTTC
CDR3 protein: CASSPGLAGGAEQFF

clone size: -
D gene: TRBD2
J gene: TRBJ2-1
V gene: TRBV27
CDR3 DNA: TGTGCCAGCAGTTTAGGGACTAGCGTACCCTACAATGAGCAGTTCTTC
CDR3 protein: CASSLGTSVPYNEQFF

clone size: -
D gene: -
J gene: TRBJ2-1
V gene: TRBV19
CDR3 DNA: TGTGCCAGTACATCAGCGGCTAGCTCCTACAATGAGCAGTTCTTC
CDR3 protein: CASTSAASSYNEQFF

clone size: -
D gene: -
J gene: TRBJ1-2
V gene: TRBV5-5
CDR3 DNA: TGTGCCAGCAGCTTCCAACAGGGCAATGGGGGCTACACCTTC
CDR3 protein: CASSFQQGNGGYTF

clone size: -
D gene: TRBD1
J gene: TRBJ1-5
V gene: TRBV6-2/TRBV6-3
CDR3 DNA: TGTGCCAGCAGTTCCTCAGGGGGTGCCAATCAGCCCCAGCATTTT
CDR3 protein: CASSSSGGANQPQHF

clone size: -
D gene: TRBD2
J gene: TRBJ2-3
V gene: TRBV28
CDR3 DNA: TGTGCCAGCAGTTTCCCTCTAGCGGGGGGGCTGGATACGCAGTATTTT
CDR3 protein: CASSFPLAGGLDTQYF

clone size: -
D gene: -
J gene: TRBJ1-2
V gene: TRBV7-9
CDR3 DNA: TGTGCCAGCAGTCCCGCAGCCCGGGGAGGTGGCGGCTACACCTTC
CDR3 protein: CASSPAARGGGGYTF

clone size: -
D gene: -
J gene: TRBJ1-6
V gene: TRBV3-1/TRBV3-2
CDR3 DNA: TGTGCCAGCAGCCAAGGGGACTCTACACCCCTCCACTTT
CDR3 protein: CASSQGDSTPLHF

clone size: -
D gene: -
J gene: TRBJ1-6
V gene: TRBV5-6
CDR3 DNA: TGTGCCAGCAGCTTGGCCATGTCGGGTAAACATTCACCCCTCCACTTT
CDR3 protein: CASSLAMSGKHSPLHF

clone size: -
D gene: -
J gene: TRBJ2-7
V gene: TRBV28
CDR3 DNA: TGTGCCAGCAGTTCTCCAGGGGGGTACGAGCAGTACTTC
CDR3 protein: CASSSPGGYEQYF

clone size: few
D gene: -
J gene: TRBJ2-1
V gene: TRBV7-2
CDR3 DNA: TGTGCCAGCAGCTTAGCAGGACAGCTTGAGCAGTTCTTC
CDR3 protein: CASSLAGQLEQFF

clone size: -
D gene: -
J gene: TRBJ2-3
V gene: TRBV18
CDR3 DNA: TGTGCCAGCTCACCGCCAAAAGACTCCTACACAGATACGCAGTATTTT
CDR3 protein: CASSPPKDSYTDTQYF